Detailed here is one T cell receptor (beta chain). What this receptor recognizes is not known. One base away there is no much larger clone; base qualities are not given. The data derive from a study of blood T cell repertoires in COVID-19 (dated by TCRdb to 2020 to 2021). Describing the broader study: Samples from collaborators originated in the United States, Italy and Spain and spanned both the acute and convalescent phases of COVID-19. The prospective study material was composed of cDNA or gDNA derived from T cells, B-cell-depleted T cells, or PBMCs. Deeply sampled blood TCRbeta repertoires from subjects exposed to, actively infected with, or recovered from COVID-19 were included in the dataset. The repertoires were released in a freely available public database meant as a resource for research on the immune response to SARS-CoV-2. Sample metadata almost always included a de-identified subject ID, COVID-19 status, age in years and sex. HLA class I and class II types, where available, came from metadata supplied by the sample provider rather than from assay-based typing. The samples were drawn from two sources: the first 160 participants of the ongoing ImmuneRACE study, and fewer than 1,500 subjects contributed by 6 global collaborators.

TCRbeta CDR3 regions were amplified from genomic DNA using the immunoSEQ Assay, a bias-controlled multiplex PCR. As for the authors' bioinformatics: Nucleated cell counts per sample were estimated from amplification of reference gene primers within the assay. To quantify the absolute abundance of each unique TCRbeta CDR3 rearrangement, sequence reads were collapsed and filtered. For each sample, productive Simpson clonality was calculated as the square root of Simpson's diversity index across productive rearrangements. Here the immuneACCESS table is served through TCRdb, limited to in-frame sequences with V and J called. Missing clones are a known gap in these copies; in checked studies unresolved V genes cover under half, and the rest lacks a known reason. V, J and clone size were drawn from that table, and D and trimming were deduced from the DNA. Here the sample has a few hundred thousand clones; 88% occur a single time. Around 2.5% of the sample lies in the top ten.

Trimming at the junction amounts to 0 bases on V and 2 bases on J, and the germline ends lie 4 bases apart. Inclusive of the bounding cysteine and phenylalanine, the CDR3 is 13 residues long. CDR3 DNA only is kept here, 39 bases in frame from base 1. CDR1 is given as PRHDT and CDR2 as FYEKMQ, both from the germline V gene (reference sequence). The paper as a whole reports these results and caveats: The amount of clinical and demographic metadata varied by source and participant and was provided uncurated.

In the prospective study, participants were about 18 to 100 years old, resided in 25 or so geographic areas of the United States, and were enrolled through a virtual design. To assign participants to cohorts, the prospective study relied on clinical history that participants themselves reported in a screening survey and a study questionnaire. In the prospective study, whole blood, serum and a nasopharyngeal or oropharyngeal swab were collected from each participant by mobile phlebotomists. Additional blood draws and questionnaires over an approximately 2-month period could optionally be provided by prospective study participants. Prospective study blood samples were shipped either frozen or at room temperature before DNA extraction.

This receptor was taken from a woman aged 35 to 49 with acute COVID-19. The receptor chain draws on TRBV13 and TRBJ1-2; the D gene identity is not certain. The sequencing input was PBMCs or T cells enriched from blood (not recorded which). The sequenced DNA: TGTGCCAGCAGCTTAGGGCAGAACTATGGCTACACCTTC. Its translation reads: CASSLGQNYGYTF.